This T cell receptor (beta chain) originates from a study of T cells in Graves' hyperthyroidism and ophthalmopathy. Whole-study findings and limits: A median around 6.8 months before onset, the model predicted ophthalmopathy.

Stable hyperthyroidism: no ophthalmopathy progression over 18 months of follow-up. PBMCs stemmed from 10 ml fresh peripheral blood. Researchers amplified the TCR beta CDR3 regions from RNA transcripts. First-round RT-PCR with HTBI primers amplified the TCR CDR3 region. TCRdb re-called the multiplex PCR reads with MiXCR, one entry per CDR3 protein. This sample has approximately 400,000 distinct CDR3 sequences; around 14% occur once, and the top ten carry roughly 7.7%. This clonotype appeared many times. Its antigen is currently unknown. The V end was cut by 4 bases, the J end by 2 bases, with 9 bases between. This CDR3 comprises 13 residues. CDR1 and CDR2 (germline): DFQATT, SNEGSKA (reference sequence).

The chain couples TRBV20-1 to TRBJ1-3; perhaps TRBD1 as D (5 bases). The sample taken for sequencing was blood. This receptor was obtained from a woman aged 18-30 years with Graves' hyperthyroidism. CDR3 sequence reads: CSATEGTGNTIYF. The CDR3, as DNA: TGCAGTGCTACCGAGGGGACTGGAAACACCATATATTTT.